A selection of T cell receptor beta chains follows, all from one sample in a study of OX40 agonist ivuxolimab in advanced cancers. The method was immunoSEQ multiplex PCR; TCRdb's version includes in-frame clones alone and lacks a portion of them. This table holds tens of thousands of clones, more than 70% found once. This material consisted of CD4+ or CD8+ T cells sorted from blood, taken in a trial of the OX40 agonist ivuxolimab. These receptors were collected from an adult with an advanced solid tumor such as melanoma, head and neck, liver or kidney cancer. Each CDR3 is given with its conserved first and last residue. A D gene is named only where the DNA matches it firmly. Clone size is not always given. Where it is, it says once, few, many or a class for expanded clones.

v_call: TRBV28
d_call: -
clone_size: -
j_call: TRBJ2-1
cdr3_aa: CASLSGGGAGNEQFF
cdr3_nt: TGTGCCAGCCTCTCCGGTGGGGGGGCGGGCAATGAGCAGTTCTTC

v_call: TRBV30
d_call: -
clone_size: -
j_call: TRBJ2-7
cdr3_aa: CAWKGGSFEQYF
cdr3_nt: TGTGCCTGGAAGGGGGGGTCGTTCGAGCAGTACTTC

v_call: TRBV11-3
d_call: TRBD1
clone_size: -
j_call: TRBJ2-7
cdr3_aa: CASSLGPGGSEQYF
cdr3_nt: TGTGCCAGCAGCTTAGGACCAGGGGGCTCCGAGCAGTACTTC

v_call: TRBV25-1
d_call: TRBD2
clone_size: -
j_call: TRBJ2-5
cdr3_aa: CASSEGFEAGGEETQYF
cdr3_nt: TGTGCCAGCAGTGAAGGATTCGAGGCGGGGGGGGAAGAGACCCAGTACTTC

v_call: TRBV19
d_call: TRBD1
clone_size: -
j_call: TRBJ2-7
cdr3_aa: CASRSPGTGSYEQYF
cdr3_nt: TGTGCCAGTAGGAGTCCCGGGACAGGGTCCTACGAGCAGTACTTC

v_call: TRBV7-1
d_call: -
clone_size: -
j_call: TRBJ1-5
cdr3_aa: CASSPTPGRNQPQHF
cdr3_nt: TGTGCCAGCAGCCCCACCCCAGGGCGCAATCAGCCCCAGCATTTT

v_call: TRBV5-1
d_call: -
clone_size: few
j_call: TRBJ1-1
cdr3_aa: CASSLGRPGNTEAFF
cdr3_nt: TGCGCCAGCAGCTTGGGGAGACCGGGGAACACTGAAGCTTTCTTT

v_call: TRBV9
d_call: -
clone_size: -
j_call: TRBJ1-5
cdr3_aa: CASSLGLLQPQHF
cdr3_nt: TGTGCCAGCAGCTTGGGACTCCTTCAGCCCCAGCATTTT

v_call: TRBV27
d_call: -
clone_size: -
j_call: TRBJ1-5
cdr3_aa: CASSLHGLNQPQHF
cdr3_nt: TGTGCCAGCAGTTTACACGGCCTCAATCAGCCCCAGCATTTT

v_call: TRBV10-3
d_call: -
clone_size: -
j_call: TRBJ2-4
cdr3_aa: CAISESSGGIAKNIQYF
cdr3_nt: TGTGCCATCAGTGAGTCGTCAGGGGGGATAGCCAAAAACATTCAGTACTTC

v_call: TRBV19
d_call: -
clone_size: -
j_call: TRBJ1-1
cdr3_aa: CASSAPSLVTEAFF
cdr3_nt: TGTGCCAGTAGTGCCCCTTCATTGGTCACTGAAGCTTTCTTT

v_call: TRBV30
d_call: -
clone_size: -
j_call: TRBJ1-5
cdr3_aa: CAWNSGGNQPQHF
cdr3_nt: TGTGCCTGGAATTCAGGGGGCAATCAGCCCCAGCATTTT

v_call: TRBV28
d_call: -
clone_size: -
j_call: TRBJ1-2
cdr3_aa: CASAGQPLYYGYTF
cdr3_nt: TGTGCCAGCGCTGGACAGCCCCTTTACTATGGCTACACCTTC

v_call: TRBV28
d_call: -
clone_size: -
j_call: TRBJ2-7
cdr3_aa: CASSSQQGTYEQYF
cdr3_nt: TGTGCCAGCAGTTCCCAACAGGGTACCTACGAGCAGTACTTC

v_call: TRBV9
d_call: TRBD2
clone_size: once
j_call: TRBJ2-1
cdr3_aa: CASSVTAGGAAYNEQFF
cdr3_nt: TGTGCCAGCAGCGTAACGGCCGGGGGGGCGGCCTACAATGAGCAGTTCTTC

v_call: TRBV7-2
d_call: TRBD2
clone_size: -
j_call: TRBJ2-3
cdr3_aa: CASTGGFRSTDTQYF
cdr3_nt: TGTGCCAGCACGGGGGGGTTTAGAAGCACAGATACGCAGTATTTT

v_call: TRBV5-1
d_call: -
clone_size: -
j_call: TRBJ2-1
cdr3_aa: CASSVLGGTNEQFF
cdr3_nt: TGCGCCAGCAGTGTTCTGGGGGGAACCAATGAGCAGTTCTTC

v_call: TRBV28
d_call: -
clone_size: -
j_call: TRBJ2-7
cdr3_aa: CASSLATLDEQYF
cdr3_nt: TGTGCCAGCAGTTTGGCCACCCTTGACGAGCAGTACTTC

v_call: TRBV2
d_call: -
clone_size: -
j_call: TRBJ1-6
cdr3_aa: CASSEEWGSPLHF
cdr3_nt: TGTGCCAGCAGTGAAGAGTGGGGTTCACCCCTCCACTTT

v_call: TRBV7-8
d_call: -
clone_size: -
j_call: TRBJ2-7
cdr3_aa: CASSFLYEQYF
cdr3_nt: TGTGCCAGCAGCTTCTTGTACGAGCAGTACTTC

v_call: TRBV30
d_call: -
clone_size: -
j_call: TRBJ1-5
cdr3_aa: CAWSSGSSQPQHF
cdr3_nt: TGTGCCTGGAGTTCGGGGAGCTCTCAGCCCCAGCATTTT

v_call: TRBV11-2
d_call: -
clone_size: -
j_call: TRBJ1-2
cdr3_aa: CASSPGPGTNYGYTF
cdr3_nt: TGTGCCAGCAGCCCAGGGCCAGGGACTAACTATGGCTACACCTTC

v_call: TRBV28
d_call: -
clone_size: -
j_call: TRBJ1-4
cdr3_aa: CASSTGTLNEKLFF
cdr3_nt: TGTGCCAGCAGTACCGGGACCCTCAATGAAAAACTGTTTTTT

v_call: TRBV19
d_call: TRBD1
clone_size: -
j_call: TRBJ1-2
cdr3_aa: CARTGGYGYTF
cdr3_nt: TGTGCCAGGACAGGGGGCTATGGCTACACCTTC

v_call: TRBV6-6
d_call: -
clone_size: -
j_call: TRBJ2-5
cdr3_aa: CASSFRGQETQYF
cdr3_nt: TGTGCCAGCAGTTTCCGGGGCCAAGAGACCCAGTACTTC

v_call: TRBV28
d_call: TRBD1
clone_size: -
j_call: TRBJ1-1
cdr3_aa: CASSLWGGQGDTEAFF
cdr3_nt: TGTGCCAGCAGTTTATGGGGCGGCCAGGGGGATACTGAAGCTTTCTTT

v_call: TRBV19
d_call: -
clone_size: -
j_call: TRBJ2-3
cdr3_aa: CASSQPHGSAQYF
cdr3_nt: TGTGCCAGTAGTCAACCGCACGGGAGTGCGCAGTATTTT